These T cell receptor beta chains were read from a single sample in a study of cytomegalovirus exposure and HLA in healthy donors. Assay used: immunoSEQ multiplex PCR; TCRdb lists only in-frame clones, some missing. Here the sample spans about 160,000 clones, approximately 74% being singletons. What was sequenced was PBMCs. The receptor set was obtained from a woman under 40 in good health and CMV-seronegative. CDR3s leave out the opening cysteine and the closing phenylalanine or tryptophan.

TRBJ2-2,14,TRBV5-1,ASSAYRDRVNGELF
TRBJ1-1,13,TRBV11-2,ASSPSVAQNTEAF
TRBJ2-7,13,TRBV5-1,ASSLEVSGPYEQY
TRBJ1-2,12,TRBV6-6,ASSASQGGYGYT
TRBJ2-1,11,TRBV29-1,SVGQLAGGEQF
TRBJ2-5,14,TRBV7-8,ASNRFGSVNQETQY
TRBJ1-5,13,TRBV4-3,ASSPIRDSYQPQH
TRBJ2-3,10,TRBV29-1,SVGQGENTQY
TRBJ1-1,9,TRBV20-1,SATDRTEAF
TRBJ2-5,12,TRBV5-1,ASSYGGAEETQY
TRBJ2-3,12,TRBV6-6,ASNTRMGTDTQY
TRBJ2-3,13,TRBV5-4,ASSPLGGSTDTQY
TRBJ2-7,13,TRBV5-5,ASSFRQGIGYEQY
TRBJ2-7,11,TRBV7-6,ASSLSTGDEQY
TRBJ1-6,10,TRBV2,ASNQNNSPLH
TRBJ2-2,15,TRBV27,ASSLRGQGALTGELF
TRBJ2-5,15,TRBV7-8,ASSLARVAGPKETQY
TRBJ2-3,13,TRBV6-4,ASSDPSGAPDTQY
TRBJ1-4,13,TRBV2,ASSEDGRVSEKLF
TRBJ1-2,11,TRBV19,ASLRQGEDGYT
TRBJ2-7,11,TRBV29-1,SVESGIEYEQY
TRBJ2-7,16,TRBV5-4,ASSFPADGQGSPYEQY
TRBJ2-7,12,TRBV28,ASTSPGSGGEQY
TRBJ2-1,14,TRBV7-2,ASSPLAGSGYNEQF
TRBJ2-3,13,TRBV7-9,ASSLDGGATDTQY
TRBJ2-5,14,TRBV14,ASSQISGGEQETQY
TRBJ1-5,12,TRBV28,ASSSPGVHQPQH
TRBJ1-1,11,TRBV7-6,ASSSDRGTEAF
TRBJ2-3,13,TRBV27,ASSKREYKADTQY
TRBJ1-1,13,TRBV5-1,ASSLVGGRNTEAF
TRBJ2-1,16,TRBV7-2,ASSWGRGSWNSYNEQF
TRBJ2-5,12,TRBV7-6,ASSLQDRVETQY
TRBJ1-1,10,TRBV5-4,ASSLEADEAF
TRBJ2-7,13,TRBV7-6,ANSTSGASSYEQY
TRBJ2-2,14,TRBV5-6,ASSPSPRTETGELF
TRBJ2-5,11,TRBV15,ATSTGFQETQY
TRBJ1-4,11,TRBV5-4,ASSLSGLEKLF